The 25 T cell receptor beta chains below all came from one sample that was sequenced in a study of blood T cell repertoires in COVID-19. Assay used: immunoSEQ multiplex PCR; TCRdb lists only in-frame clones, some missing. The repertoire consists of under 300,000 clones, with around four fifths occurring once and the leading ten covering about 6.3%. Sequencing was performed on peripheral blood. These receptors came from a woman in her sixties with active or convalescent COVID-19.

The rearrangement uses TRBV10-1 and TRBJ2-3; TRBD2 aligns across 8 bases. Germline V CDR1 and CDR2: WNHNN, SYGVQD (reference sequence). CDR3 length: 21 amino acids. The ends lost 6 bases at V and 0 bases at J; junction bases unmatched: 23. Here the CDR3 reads CASRSGGGTHYSFSSTDTQYF. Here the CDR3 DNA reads TGCGCCAGCAGGAGTGGCGGGGGGACGCACTATTCCTTTTCTAGCACAGATACGCAGTATTTT.

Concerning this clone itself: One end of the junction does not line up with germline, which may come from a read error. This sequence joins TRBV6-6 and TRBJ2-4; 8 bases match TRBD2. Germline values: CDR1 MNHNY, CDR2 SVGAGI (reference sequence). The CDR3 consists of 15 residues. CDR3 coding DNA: TGTGCCAGCAGTTACAAAGCGGGAGCCCAAAACATTCAGTACTTC. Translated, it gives CASSYKAGAQNIQYF.

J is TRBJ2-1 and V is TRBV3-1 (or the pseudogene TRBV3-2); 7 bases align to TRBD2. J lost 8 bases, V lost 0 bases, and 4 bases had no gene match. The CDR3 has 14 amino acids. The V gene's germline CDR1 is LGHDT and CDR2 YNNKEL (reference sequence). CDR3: CASSQDPSGDEQFF. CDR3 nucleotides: TGTGCCAGCAGCCAAGATCCTAGCGGTGATGAGCAGTTCTTC.

CDR3 region: CASSLRPIAGGEHNEQFF. DNA of the CDR3: TGTGCCAGCAGCTTAAGGCCCATAGCGGGAGGGGAACACAATGAGCAGTTCTTC. The V and J genes are TRBV11-2 and TRBJ2-1; TRBD2 matches at 11 bases. Germline V gene lookup returns CDR1 SGHAT and CDR2 FQNNGV. The CDR3 spans 18 residues. Trimming cost V 2 bases and J 5 bases; bases outside gene matches: 11.

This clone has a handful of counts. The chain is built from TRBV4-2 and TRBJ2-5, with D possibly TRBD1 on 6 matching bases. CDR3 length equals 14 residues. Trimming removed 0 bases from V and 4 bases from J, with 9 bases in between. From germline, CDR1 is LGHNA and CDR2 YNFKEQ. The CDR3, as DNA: TGTGCCAGCAGCCAAGATTTAGGGGGAGAGACCCAGTACTTC. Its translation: CASSQDLGGETQYF.

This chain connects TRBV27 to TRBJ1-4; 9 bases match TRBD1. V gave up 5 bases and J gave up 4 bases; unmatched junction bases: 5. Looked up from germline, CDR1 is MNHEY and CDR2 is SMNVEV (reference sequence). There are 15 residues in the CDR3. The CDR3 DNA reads TGTGCCAGCAGTCTTGGGACAGGGTTTAATGAAAAACTGTTTTTT. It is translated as CASSLGTGFNEKLFF. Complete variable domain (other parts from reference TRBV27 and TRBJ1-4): EAQVTQNPRYLITVTGKKLTVTCSQNMNHEYMSWYRQDPGLGLRQIYYSMNVEVTDKGDVPEGYKVSRKEKRNFPLILESPSPNQTSLYFCASSLGTGFNEKLFFGSGTQLSVL.

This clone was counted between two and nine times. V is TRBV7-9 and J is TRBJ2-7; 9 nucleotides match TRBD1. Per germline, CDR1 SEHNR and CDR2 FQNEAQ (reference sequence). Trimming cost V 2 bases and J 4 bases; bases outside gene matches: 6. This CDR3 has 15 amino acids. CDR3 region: CASSLSYRGLYEQYF. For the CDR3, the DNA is TGTGCCAGCAGCTTAAGTTACAGGGGGCTATACGAGCAGTACTTC.

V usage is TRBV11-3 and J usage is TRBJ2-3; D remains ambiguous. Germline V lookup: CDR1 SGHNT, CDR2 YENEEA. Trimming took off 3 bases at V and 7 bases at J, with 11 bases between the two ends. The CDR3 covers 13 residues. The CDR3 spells CASSFSGSHTQYF. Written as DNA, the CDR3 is TGTGCCAGCAGCTTCTCGGGTAGCCATACGCAGTATTTT.

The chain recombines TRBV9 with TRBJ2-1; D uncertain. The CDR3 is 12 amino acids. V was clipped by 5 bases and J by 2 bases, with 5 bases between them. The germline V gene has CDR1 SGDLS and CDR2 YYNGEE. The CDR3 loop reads CASSPTYNEQFF. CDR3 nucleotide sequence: TGTGCCAGCAGTCCCACCTACAATGAGCAGTTCTTC.

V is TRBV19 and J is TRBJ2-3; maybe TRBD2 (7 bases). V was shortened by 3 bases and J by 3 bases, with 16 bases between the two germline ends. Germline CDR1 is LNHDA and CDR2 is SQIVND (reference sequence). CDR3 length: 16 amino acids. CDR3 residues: CASSIRGGLRTDTQYF. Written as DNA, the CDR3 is TGTGCCAGTAGTATTAGGGGGGGGCTACGTACAGATACGCAGTATTTT.

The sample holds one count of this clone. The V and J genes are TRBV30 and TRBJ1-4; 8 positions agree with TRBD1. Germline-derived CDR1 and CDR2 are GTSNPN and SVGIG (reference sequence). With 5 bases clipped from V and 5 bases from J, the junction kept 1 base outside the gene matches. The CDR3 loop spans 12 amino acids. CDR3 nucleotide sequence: TGTGCCTGGGGGACAGGAAATGAAAAACTGTTTTTT. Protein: CAWGTGNEKLFF.

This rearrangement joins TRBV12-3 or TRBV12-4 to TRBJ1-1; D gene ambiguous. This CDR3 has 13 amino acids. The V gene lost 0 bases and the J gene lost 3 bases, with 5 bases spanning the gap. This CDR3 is CASSLAGDTEAFF. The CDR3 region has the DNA TGTGCCAGCAGTTTAGCGGGCGACACTGAAGCTTTCTTT.

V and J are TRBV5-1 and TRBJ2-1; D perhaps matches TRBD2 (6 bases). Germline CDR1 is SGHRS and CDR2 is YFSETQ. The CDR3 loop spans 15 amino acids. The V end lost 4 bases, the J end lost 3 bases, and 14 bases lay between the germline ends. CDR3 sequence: CASSPLLAGYNEQFF. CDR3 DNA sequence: TGCGCCAGCAGCCCCTTACTAGCAGGCTACAATGAGCAGTTCTTC.

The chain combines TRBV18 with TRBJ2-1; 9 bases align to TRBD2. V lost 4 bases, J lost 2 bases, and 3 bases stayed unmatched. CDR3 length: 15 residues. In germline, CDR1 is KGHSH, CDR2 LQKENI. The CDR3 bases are TGTGCCAGCTCACTTAGCGGGAGAGCCTACAATGAGCAGTTCTTC. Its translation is CASSLSGRAYNEQFF. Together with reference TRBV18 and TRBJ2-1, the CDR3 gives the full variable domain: NAGVMQNPRHLVRRRGQEARLRCSPMKGHSHVYWYRQLPEEGLKFMVYLQKENIIDESGMPKERFSAEFPKEGPSILRIQQVVRGDSAAYFCASSLSGRAYNEQFFGPGTRLTVL.

CDR3 DNA: TGTGCCAGCAGCAAGGGGACTAGCGGGACGGAGCAGTACTTC. It codes for CASSKGTSGTEQYF. This chain joins TRBV6-5 and TRBJ2-7, with TRBD2 matching over 13 bases. Germline V gene data show CDR1 as MNHEY and CDR2 as SVGAGI. This CDR3 is 14 amino acids long. V was clipped by 6 bases and J by 7 bases; unmatched bases: 6.

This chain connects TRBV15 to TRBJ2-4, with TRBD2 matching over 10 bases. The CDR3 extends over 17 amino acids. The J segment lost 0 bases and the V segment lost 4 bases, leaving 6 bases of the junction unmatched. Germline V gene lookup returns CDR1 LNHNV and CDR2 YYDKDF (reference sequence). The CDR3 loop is CATSTSGGFRAKNIQYF. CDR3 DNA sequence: TGTGCCACCAGCACTAGCGGGGGATTCCGAGCCAAAAACATTCAGTACTTC. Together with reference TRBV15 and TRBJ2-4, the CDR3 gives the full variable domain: DAMVIQNPRYQVTQFGKPVTLSCSQTLNHNVMYWYQQKSSQAPKLLFHYYDKDFNNEADTPDNFQSRRPNTSFCFLDIRSPGLGDTAMYLCATSTSGGFRAKNIQYFGAGTRLSVL.

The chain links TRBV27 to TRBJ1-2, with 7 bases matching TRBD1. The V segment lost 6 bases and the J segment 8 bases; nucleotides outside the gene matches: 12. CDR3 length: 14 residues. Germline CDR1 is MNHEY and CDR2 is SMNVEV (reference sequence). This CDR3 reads CASSRTDRGLGYTF. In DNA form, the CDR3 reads TGTGCCAGCAGCCGCACCGATAGGGGGCTGGGCTACACCTTC.

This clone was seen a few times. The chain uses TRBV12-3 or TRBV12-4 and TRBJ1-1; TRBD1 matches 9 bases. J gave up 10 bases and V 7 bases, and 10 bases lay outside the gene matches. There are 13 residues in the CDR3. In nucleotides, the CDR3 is TGTGCCAGCACCCCGAAACAGGGGGCAGGAGCTTTCTTT. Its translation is CASTPKQGAGAFF.

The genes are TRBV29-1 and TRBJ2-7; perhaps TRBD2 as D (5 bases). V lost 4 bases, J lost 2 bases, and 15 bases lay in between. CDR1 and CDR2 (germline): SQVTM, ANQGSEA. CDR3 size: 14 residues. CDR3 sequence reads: CSVVGGSYTYEQYF. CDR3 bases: TGCAGCGTTGTAGGCGGGTCCTACACCTACGAGCAGTACTTC.

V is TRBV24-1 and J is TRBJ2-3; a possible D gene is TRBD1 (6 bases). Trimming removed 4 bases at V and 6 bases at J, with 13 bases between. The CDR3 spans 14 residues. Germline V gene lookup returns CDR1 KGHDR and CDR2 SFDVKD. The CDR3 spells CATSDSGDLDTQYF. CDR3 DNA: TGTGCCACCAGTGACTCAGGGGATTTGGATACGCAGTATTTT.

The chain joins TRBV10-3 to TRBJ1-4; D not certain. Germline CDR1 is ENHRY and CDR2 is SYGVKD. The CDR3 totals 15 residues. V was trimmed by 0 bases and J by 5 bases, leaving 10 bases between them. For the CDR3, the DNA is TGTGCCATCAGTGAGTCGGTCAGAATAAATGAAAAACTGTTTTTT. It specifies CAISESVRINEKLFF.

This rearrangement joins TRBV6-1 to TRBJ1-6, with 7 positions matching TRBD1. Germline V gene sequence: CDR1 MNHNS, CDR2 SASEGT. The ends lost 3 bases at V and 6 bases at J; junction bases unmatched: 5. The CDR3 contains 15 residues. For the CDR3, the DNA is TGTGCCAGCAGTGATCAGGGGGTTGGTAATTCACCCCTCCACTTT. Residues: CASSDQGVGNSPLHF.

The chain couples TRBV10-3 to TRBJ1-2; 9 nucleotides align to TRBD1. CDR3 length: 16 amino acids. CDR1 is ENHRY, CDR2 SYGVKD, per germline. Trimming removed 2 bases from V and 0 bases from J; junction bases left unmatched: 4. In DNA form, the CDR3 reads TGTGCCATCAGTGAGCCCTGGGACAGGGCTAACTATGGCTACACCTTC. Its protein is CAISEPWDRANYGYTF.

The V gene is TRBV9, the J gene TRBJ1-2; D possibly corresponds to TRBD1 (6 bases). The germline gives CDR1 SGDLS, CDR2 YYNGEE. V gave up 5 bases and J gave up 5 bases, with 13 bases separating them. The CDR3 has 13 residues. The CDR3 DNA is TGTGCCAGCAGTGCACAGGGTTGGTATGGCTACACCTTC. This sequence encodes CASSAQGWYGYTF.

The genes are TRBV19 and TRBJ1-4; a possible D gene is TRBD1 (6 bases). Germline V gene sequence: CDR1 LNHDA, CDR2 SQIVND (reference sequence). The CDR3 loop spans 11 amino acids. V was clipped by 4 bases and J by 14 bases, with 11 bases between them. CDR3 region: CASSTNGQLFF. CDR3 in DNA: TGTGCCAGTAGTACCAACGGACAGCTGTTTTTT.